This TCR beta chain was sequenced in a study of T cell responses to AZD1222 COVID-19 vaccine. About the research overall: Both about-4-week and about-12-week second-dose recipients were combined.

Findings and limits, study-wide: Spike-spanning, vaccine-associated CD4 TCRs were dominant at 160-218 and 743-854. Regions left unmutated in variants are reportedly the target of nearly half of spike-specific TCRs.

Points on this clone: The antigen remains unidentified.

The data were produced by immunoSEQ multiplex PCR, yet TCRdb's version contains in-frame clones alone and is incomplete. The data show approximately 100,000 clones, about 88% seen once. The germline CDR1 and CDR2 sequences are SGHNT and YENEEA. This CDR3 is built from 16 residues. J was trimmed by 2 bases and V by 0 bases; bases with no gene match: 5. The clonotype was recovered from an adult in good health. The sample in question was peripheral blood, obtained on day 0 of AZD1222 vaccination. The rearrangement uses TRBV11-3 and TRBJ2-5, with 8 bases lining up with TRBD2. The CDR3 DNA follows: TGTGCCAGCAGCTTAGAGTCTTCGGGAGGGCAAGAGACCCAGTACTTC. It specifies CASSLESSGGQETQYF.